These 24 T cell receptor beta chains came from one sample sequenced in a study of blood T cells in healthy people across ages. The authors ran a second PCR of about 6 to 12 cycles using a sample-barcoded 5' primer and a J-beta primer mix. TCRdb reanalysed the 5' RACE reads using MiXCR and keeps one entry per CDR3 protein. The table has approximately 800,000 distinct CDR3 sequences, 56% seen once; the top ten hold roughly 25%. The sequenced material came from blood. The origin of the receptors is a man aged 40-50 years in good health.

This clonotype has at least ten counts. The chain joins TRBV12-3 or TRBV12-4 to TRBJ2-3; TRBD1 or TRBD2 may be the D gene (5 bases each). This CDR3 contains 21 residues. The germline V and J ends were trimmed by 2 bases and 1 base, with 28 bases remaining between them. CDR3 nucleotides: TGTGCCAGCAGTTTAAATGGGGTACCACCCGGGACGTCCACCCGCACAGATACGCAGTATTTT. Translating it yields CASSLNGVPPGTSTRTDTQYF.

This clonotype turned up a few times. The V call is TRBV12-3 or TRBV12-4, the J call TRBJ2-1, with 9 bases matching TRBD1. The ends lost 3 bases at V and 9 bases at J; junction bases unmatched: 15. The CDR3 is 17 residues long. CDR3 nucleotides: TGTGCCAGCAGTTTTGGTACTTTCGGACCGGACAGGGGTGAGCAGTTCTTC. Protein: CASSFGTFGPDRGEQFF.

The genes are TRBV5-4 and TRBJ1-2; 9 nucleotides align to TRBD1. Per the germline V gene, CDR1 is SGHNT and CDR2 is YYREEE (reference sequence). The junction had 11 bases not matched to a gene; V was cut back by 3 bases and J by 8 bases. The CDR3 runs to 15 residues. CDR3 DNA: TGTGCCAGCAGCTCTGACCGGACAGGGGCGGGCGGCTACACCTTC. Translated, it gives CASSSDRTGAGGYTF.

The CDR3 DNA reads TGCAGTGCTAATCGTCGTGGGCAGACTCATAGCAATCAGCCCCAGCATTTT. Its protein is CSANRRGQTHSNQPQHF. V gene TRBV20-1 combines with J gene TRBJ1-5, with D hard to call. Trimming pared 4 bases from V and 0 bases from J, leaving 19 bases between. This CDR3 has 17 residues. The germline V gene has CDR1 DFQATT and CDR2 SNEGSKA (reference sequence).

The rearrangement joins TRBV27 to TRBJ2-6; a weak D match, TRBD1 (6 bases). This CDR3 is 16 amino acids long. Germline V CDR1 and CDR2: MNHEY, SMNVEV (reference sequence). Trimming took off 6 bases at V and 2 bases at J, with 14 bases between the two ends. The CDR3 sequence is CASSGTPTPGANVLTF. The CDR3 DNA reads TGTGCCAGCAGCGGGACACCGACTCCTGGGGCCAACGTCCTGACTTTC.

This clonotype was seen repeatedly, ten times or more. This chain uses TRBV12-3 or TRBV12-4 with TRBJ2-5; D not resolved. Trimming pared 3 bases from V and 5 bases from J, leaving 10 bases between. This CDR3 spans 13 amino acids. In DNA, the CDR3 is TGTGCCAGCAGTTTGGGTTTGCTCGAGACCCAGTACTTC. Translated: CASSLGLLETQYF.

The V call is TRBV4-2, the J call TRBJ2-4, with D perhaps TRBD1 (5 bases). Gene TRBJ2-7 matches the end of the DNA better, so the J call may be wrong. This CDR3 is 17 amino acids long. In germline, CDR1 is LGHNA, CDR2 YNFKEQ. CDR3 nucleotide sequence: TGTGCCAGCAGCCAAGGGGATGGGGCTCTCGACGGATGCGAGCAGTACTTC. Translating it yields CASSQGDGALDGCEQYF.

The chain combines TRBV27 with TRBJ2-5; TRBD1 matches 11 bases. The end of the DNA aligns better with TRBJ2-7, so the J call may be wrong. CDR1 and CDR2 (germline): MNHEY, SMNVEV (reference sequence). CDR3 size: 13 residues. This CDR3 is CASRDRGLDEQYF. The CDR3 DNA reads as TGTGCCAGCAGGGACAGGGGGCTGGACGAGCAGTACTTC.

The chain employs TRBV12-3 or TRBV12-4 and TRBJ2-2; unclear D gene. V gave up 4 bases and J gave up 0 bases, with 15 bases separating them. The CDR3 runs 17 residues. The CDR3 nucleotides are TGTGCCAGCAGTTCCCCCTCGGCTAGGACGAACACCGGGGAGCTGTTTTTT. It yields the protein CASSSPSARTNTGELFF.

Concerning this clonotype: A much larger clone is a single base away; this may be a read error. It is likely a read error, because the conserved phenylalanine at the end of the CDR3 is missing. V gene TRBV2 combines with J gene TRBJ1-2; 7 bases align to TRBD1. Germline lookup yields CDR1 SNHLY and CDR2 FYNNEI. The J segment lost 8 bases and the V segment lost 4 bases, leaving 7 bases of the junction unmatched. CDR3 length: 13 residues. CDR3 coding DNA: TGTGCCAGCAGTGCCACGACAGGGCGCGGCTACACCCTC. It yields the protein CASSATTGRGYTL.

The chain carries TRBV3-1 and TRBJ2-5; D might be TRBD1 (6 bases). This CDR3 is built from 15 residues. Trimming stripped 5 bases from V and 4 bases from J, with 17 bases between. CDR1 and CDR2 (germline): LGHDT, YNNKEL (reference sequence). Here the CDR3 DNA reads TGTGCCAGCAGCTTGGAGGCAGGGGACGCAGAGACCCAGTACTTC. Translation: CASSLEAGDAETQYF.

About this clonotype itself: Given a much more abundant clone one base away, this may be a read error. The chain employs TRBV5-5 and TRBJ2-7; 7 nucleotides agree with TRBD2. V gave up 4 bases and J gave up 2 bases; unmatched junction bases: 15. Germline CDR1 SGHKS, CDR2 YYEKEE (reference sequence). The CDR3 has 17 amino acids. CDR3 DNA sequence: TGTGCCAGCAGCCCAACTCCGACTAGCCGGCTCACCTACGAGCAGTACTTC. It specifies CASSPTPTSRLTYEQYF. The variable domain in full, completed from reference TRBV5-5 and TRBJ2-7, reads DAGVTQSPTHLIKTRGQQVTLRCSPISGHKSVSWYQQVLGQGPQFIFQYYEKEERGRGNFPDRFSARQFPNYSSELNVNALLLGDSALYLCASSPTPTSRLTYEQYFGPGTRLTVT.

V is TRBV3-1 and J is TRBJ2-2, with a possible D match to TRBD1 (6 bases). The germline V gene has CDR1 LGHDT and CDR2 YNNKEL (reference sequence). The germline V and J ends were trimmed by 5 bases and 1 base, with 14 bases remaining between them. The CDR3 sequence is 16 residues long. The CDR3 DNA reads TGTGCCAGCAGCTATGGCAGGGGAAAGAACACCGGGGAGCTGTTTTTT. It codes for CASSYGRGKNTGELFF.

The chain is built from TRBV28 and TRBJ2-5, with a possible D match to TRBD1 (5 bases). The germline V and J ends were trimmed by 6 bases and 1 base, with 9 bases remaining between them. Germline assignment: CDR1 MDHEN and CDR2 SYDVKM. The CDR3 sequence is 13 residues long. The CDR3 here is CASRAQGQETQYF. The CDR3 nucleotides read TGTGCCAGCAGAGCCCAGGGCCAAGAGACCCAGTACTTC.

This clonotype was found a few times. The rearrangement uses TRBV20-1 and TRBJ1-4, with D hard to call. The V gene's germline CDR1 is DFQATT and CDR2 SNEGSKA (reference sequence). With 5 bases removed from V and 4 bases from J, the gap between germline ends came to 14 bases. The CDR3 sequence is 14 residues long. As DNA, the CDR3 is TGCAGTGCTCCCGACGGGAGCATTAATGAAAAACTGTTTTTT. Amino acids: CSAPDGSINEKLFF.

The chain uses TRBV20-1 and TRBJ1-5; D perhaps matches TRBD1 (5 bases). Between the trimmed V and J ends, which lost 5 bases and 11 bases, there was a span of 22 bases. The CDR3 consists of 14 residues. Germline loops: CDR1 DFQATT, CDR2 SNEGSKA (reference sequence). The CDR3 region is CSAQTAMGLVAQHF. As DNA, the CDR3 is TGCAGTGCTCAGACAGCAATGGGTTTGGTGGCCCAGCATTTT.

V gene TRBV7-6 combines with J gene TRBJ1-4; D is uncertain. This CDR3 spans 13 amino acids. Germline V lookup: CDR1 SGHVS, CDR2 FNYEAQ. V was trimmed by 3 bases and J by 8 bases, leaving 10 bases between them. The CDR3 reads CASSFSMGEKLFF. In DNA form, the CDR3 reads TGTGCCAGCAGCTTTTCCATGGGGGAAAAACTGTTTTTT.

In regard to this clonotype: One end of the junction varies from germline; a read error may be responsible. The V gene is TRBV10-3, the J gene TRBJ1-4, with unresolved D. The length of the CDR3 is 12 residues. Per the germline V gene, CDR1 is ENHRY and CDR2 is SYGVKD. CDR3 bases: TGTGCCATCAGTGAGGGAAATGAGAAACTGTTTTTT. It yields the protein CAISEGNEKLFF.

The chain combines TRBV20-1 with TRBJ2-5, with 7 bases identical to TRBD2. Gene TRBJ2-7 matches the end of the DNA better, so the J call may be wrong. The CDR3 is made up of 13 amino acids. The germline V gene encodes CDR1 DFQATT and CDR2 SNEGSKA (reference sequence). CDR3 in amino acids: CSAKQTSDYEQYF. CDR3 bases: TGCAGTGCTAAACAAACTAGCGACTACGAGCAGTACTTC.

The CDR3 is CASSLLSPSPSDNEQFF. The CDR3 DNA reads TGTGCCAGCAGTTTATTATCCCCCTCCCCCTCGGACAATGAGCAGTTCTTC. The chain combines TRBV27 with TRBJ2-1; D is unresolved. Trimming left V 1 base short and J 5 bases short, with 18 bases between. There are 17 residues in the CDR3. Looked up from germline, CDR1 is MNHEY and CDR2 is SMNVEV (reference sequence).

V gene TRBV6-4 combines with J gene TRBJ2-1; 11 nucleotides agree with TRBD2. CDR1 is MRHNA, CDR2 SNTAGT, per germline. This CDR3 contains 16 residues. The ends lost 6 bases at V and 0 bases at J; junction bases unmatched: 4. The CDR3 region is CASSPSGRSSYNEQFF. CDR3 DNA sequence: TGTGCCAGCAGCCCTAGCGGGAGGAGCTCCTACAATGAGCAGTTCTTC.

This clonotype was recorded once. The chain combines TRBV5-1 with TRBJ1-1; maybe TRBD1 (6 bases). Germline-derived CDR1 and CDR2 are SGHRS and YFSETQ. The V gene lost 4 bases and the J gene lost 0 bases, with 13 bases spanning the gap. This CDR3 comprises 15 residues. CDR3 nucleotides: TGCGCCAGCAGCGCAACCAGGGGATTGAACACTGAAGCTTTCTTT. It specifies CASSATRGLNTEAFF. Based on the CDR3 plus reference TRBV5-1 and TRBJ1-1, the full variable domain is KAGVTQTPRYLIKTRGQQVTLSCSPISGHRSVSWYQQTPGQGLQFLFEYFSETQRNKGNFPGRFSGRQFSNSRSEMNVSTLELGDSALYLCASSATRGLNTEAFFGQGTRLTVV.

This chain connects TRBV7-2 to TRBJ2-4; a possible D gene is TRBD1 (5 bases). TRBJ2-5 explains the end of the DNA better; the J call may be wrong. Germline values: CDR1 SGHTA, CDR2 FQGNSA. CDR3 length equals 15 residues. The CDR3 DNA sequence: TGTGCCAGCAGCTTAGTTCCCCGACAGCAAGAGACCCAGTACTTC. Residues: CASSLVPRQQETQYF.

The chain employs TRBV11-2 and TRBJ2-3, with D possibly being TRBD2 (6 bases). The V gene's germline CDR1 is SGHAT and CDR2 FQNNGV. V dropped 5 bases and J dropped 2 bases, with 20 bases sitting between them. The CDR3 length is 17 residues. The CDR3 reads CASSPRLTSLSTDTQYF. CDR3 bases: TGTGCCAGCAGCCCCCGATTAACTAGCCTCTCCACAGATACGCAGTATTTT.